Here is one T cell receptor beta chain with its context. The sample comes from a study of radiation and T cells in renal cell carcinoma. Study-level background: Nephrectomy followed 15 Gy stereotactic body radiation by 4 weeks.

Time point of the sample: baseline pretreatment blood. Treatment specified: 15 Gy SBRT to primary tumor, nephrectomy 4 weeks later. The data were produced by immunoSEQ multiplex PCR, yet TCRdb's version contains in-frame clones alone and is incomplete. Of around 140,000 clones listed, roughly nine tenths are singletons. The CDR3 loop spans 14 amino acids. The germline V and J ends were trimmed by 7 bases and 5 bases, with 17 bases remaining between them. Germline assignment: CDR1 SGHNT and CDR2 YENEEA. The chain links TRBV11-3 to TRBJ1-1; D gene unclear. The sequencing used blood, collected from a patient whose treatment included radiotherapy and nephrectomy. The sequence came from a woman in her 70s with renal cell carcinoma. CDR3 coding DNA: TGTGCCAGCACGACACCGCCGGGCGGAACTGAAGCTTTCTTT. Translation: CASTTPPGGTEAFF. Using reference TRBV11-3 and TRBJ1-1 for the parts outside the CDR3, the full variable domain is EAGVVQSPRYKIIEKKQPVAFWCNPISGHNTLYWYLQNLGQGPELLIRYENEEAVDDSQLPKDRFSAERLKGVDSTLKIQPAELGDSAVYLCASTTPPGGTEAFFGQGTRLTVV.